The 19 T cell receptor beta chains reported below all come from one sample, sequenced in a study of T cell changes during pregnancy in multiple sclerosis. Data came from immunoSEQ multiplex PCR; TCRdb stores just in-frame clones and leaves some out. The data hold some 80,000 clones, with roughly 93% observed a single time. The specimen was peripheral blood, collected in the third trimester of pregnancy. The receptors come from a female donor with multiple sclerosis, enrolled in a pregnancy study.

The chain recombines TRBV6-6 with TRBJ1-1; D remains ambiguous. V was clipped by 6 bases and J by 2 bases, with 7 bases between them. Germline CDR1 MNHNY, CDR2 SVGAGI (reference sequence). This CDR3 is built from 12 residues. CDR3 loop: CASSTINTEAFF. As DNA, the CDR3 is TGTGCCAGCAGCACAATCAACACTGAAGCTTTCTTT.

The rearrangement joins TRBV13 to TRBJ1-1, with D unresolved. Trimming stripped 1 base from V and 5 bases from J, with 17 bases between. The V gene's germline CDR1 is PRHDT and CDR2 FYEKMQ (reference sequence). The CDR3 spans 16 residues. The CDR3 DNA is TGTGCCAGCAGCTTAGAAGCATTGAGGGAAAGGACTGAAGCTTTCTTT. Translating it yields CASSLEALRERTEAFF.

The V and J genes are TRBV9 and TRBJ2-7, with no clear D. CDR3 size: 14 residues. With 0 bases removed from V and 3 bases from J, the gap between germline ends came to 10 bases. CDR1 and CDR2 (germline): SGDLS, YYNGEE. The CDR3 sequence is CASSVGAGNYEQYF. CDR3 DNA: TGTGCCAGCAGCGTAGGGGCCGGAAACTACGAGCAGTACTTC.

This chain links TRBV6-1 with TRBJ2-1, with D tentatively TRBD1 (6 bases). The germline CDR1 and CDR2 sequences are MNHNS and SASEGT. The CDR3 runs to 14 residues. V was cut by 6 bases and J by 4 bases, with 13 bases left in between. CDR3 amino acids: CASRGEGVYNEQFF. In nucleotides, the CDR3 is TGTGCCAGCAGGGGCGAGGGGGTATACAATGAGCAGTTCTTC.

The rearrangement links TRBV5-6 to TRBJ2-1; possibly TRBD1 for D (5 bases). There are 16 residues in the CDR3. Looked up from germline, CDR1 is SGHDT and CDR2 is YYEEEE. Trimming left V 1 base short and J 1 base short, with 12 bases between. The CDR3 protein is CASSLFRTLSYNEQFF. CDR3 DNA sequence: TGTGCCAGCAGCTTGTTCCGGACACTATCCTACAATGAGCAGTTCTTC.

The CDR3 DNA sequence: TGTGCCAGCAGCGTCGCTCGGACCGGGGAGCTGTTTTTT. This encodes CASSVARTGELFF. This chain connects TRBV9 to TRBJ2-2, with D hard to call. Between the trimmed V and J ends, which lost 2 bases and 5 bases, there was a span of 7 bases. Looked up from germline, CDR1 is SGDLS and CDR2 is YYNGEE. The CDR3 is made up of 13 amino acids.

This clone appeared a few times. The chain combines TRBV19 with TRBJ1-2, with 9 nucleotides matching TRBD1. Germline V gene lookup returns CDR1 LNHDA and CDR2 SQIVND (reference sequence). J gave up 6 bases and V 10 bases, and 9 bases lay outside the gene matches. This CDR3 contains 13 residues. CDR3 amino acids: CATSRTGEDGYTF. Written as DNA, the CDR3 is TGTGCCACCTCTCGGACAGGGGAAGATGGCTACACCTTC.

V and J are TRBV11-3 and TRBJ2-3; no reliable D call. Germline assignment: CDR1 SGHNT and CDR2 YENEEA. This CDR3 is built from 11 residues. V lost 8 bases to trimming and J lost 6 bases, with 9 bases between them. CDR3 nucleotide sequence: TGTGCCAGCTCAATAGAGGATACGCAGTATTTT. Amino acids: CASSIEDTQYF. Full variable domain (remainder filled in from reference TRBV11-3 and TRBJ2-3): EAGVVQSPRYKIIEKKQPVAFWCNPISGHNTLYWYLQNLGQGPELLIRYENEEAVDDSQLPKDRFSAERLKGVDSTLKIQPAELGDSAVYLCASSIEDTQYFGPGTRLTVL.

The chain joins TRBV19 to TRBJ2-1, with 14 nucleotides matching TRBD2. The germline V gene has CDR1 LNHDA and CDR2 SQIVND (reference sequence). V was pared by 6 bases and J by 4 bases, with 17 bases of the junction left unmatched. This CDR3 contains 20 residues. CDR3 region: CASRGPVPGLAGVFYNEQFF. For the CDR3, the DNA is TGTGCCAGTAGAGGCCCAGTCCCGGGACTAGCGGGGGTGTTTTACAATGAGCAGTTCTTC.

This chain uses TRBV2 with TRBJ2-7; D possibly corresponds to TRBD2 (6 bases). V was cut by 2 bases and J by 0 bases, with 11 bases left in between. The CDR3 has 15 residues. The germline gives CDR1 SNHLY, CDR2 FYNNEI. The CDR3 loop is CASSERAGSSYEQYF. The CDR3, as DNA: TGTGCCAGCAGTGAAAGGGCGGGGAGCTCCTACGAGCAGTACTTC.

The V call is TRBV27, the J call TRBJ1-1; maybe TRBD1 (6 bases). CDR3 length: 14 amino acids. The germline gives CDR1 MNHEY, CDR2 SMNVEV (reference sequence). The ends were cut back, 6 bases at V and 1 base at J, with 12 bases in the middle. In nucleotides, the CDR3 is TGTGCCAGCAGCGTAACAGGGAAGAACACTGAAGCTTTCTTT. This translates into CASSVTGKNTEAFF.

This rearrangement joins TRBV9 to TRBJ2-3, with TRBD1 matching over 8 bases. The CDR3 is 15 amino acids. With 7 bases clipped from V and 6 bases from J, the junction kept 13 bases outside the gene matches. Germline CDR1 is SGDLS and CDR2 is YYNGEE. CDR3 region: CASALGQGAADTQYF. In nucleotides, the CDR3 is TGTGCCAGCGCTTTAGGCCAGGGGGCTGCGGATACGCAGTATTTT.

The chain recombines TRBV4-2 with TRBJ2-7, with 10 bases aligning to TRBD2. CDR3 size: 17 residues. CDR1 LGHNA and CDR2 YNFKEQ come from the germline V gene. V was pared by 2 bases and J by 5 bases, with 12 bases of the junction left unmatched. The CDR3 sequence is CASSQKDASGGGDEQYF. In DNA form, the CDR3 reads TGTGCCAGCAGCCAAAAGGACGCTAGCGGGGGAGGCGACGAGCAGTACTTC.

This chain connects TRBV27 to TRBJ2-1; TRBD1 might be the D (5 bases). Germline V gene lookup returns CDR1 MNHEY and CDR2 SMNVEV (reference sequence). Trimming took off 6 bases at V and 12 bases at J, with 12 bases between the two ends. There are 11 residues in the CDR3. The CDR3 DNA is TGTGCCAGCAGCACCCCCCAGGGGCAGTTCTTC. Encoded protein: CASSTPQGQFF.

The gene calls are TRBV30 and TRBJ1-5, with D perhaps matching TRBD1 (6 bases). V dropped 1 base and J dropped 5 bases, with 15 bases sitting between them. There are 15 residues in the CDR3. The germline gives CDR1 GTSNPN, CDR2 SVGIG (reference sequence). The CDR3 loop reads CAWSEATGMDQPQHF. In nucleotides, the CDR3 is TGTGCCTGGAGTGAAGCAACAGGGATGGATCAGCCCCAGCATTTT.

V usage is TRBV4-1 and J usage is TRBJ1-4; tentative D call: TRBD1 (5 bases). V gave up 6 bases and J gave up 1 base, with 6 bases separating them. CDR3 size: 13 residues. The V gene's germline CDR1 is MGHRA and CDR2 YSYEKL. The CDR3 bases are TGCGCCAGCAGGCAGGGAACTAATGAAAAACTGTTTTTT. Its translation: CASRQGTNEKLFF.

For the CDR3, the DNA is TGTGCCAGCAGACCGGGACAGGGGTACAATGAGCAGTTCTTC. Translating gives CASRPGQGYNEQFF. The chain employs TRBV6-1 and TRBJ2-1; 10 positions match TRBD1. Germline assignment: CDR1 MNHNS and CDR2 SASEGT. With 6 bases clipped from V and 4 bases from J, the junction kept 3 bases outside the gene matches. The CDR3 covers 14 residues.

The chain links TRBV7-9 to TRBJ1-4; D not resolved. Germline CDR1 and CDR2: SEHNR and FQNEAQ (reference sequence). The CDR3 is 12 amino acids. The V end was cut by 3 bases, the J end by 13 bases, with 12 bases between. The CDR3 DNA sequence: TGTGCCAGCAGCTTTCGGCCAGGATTACTGTTTTTT. Encoded protein: CASSFRPGLLFF.

The sample holds one count of this clone. The J gene is TRBJ1-1, the V gene TRBV11-3; D gene uncertain. V was trimmed by 2 bases and J by 5 bases, leaving 9 bases between them. The germline V gene has CDR1 SGHNT and CDR2 YENEEA. The CDR3 sequence is 13 residues long. The CDR3 is CASSLQDKTEAFF. The DNA of the CDR3 is TGTGCCAGCAGCTTACAGGATAAGACTGAAGCTTTCTTT.